The T cell receptor (beta chain) under discussion was sequenced for a study of T cells in Graves' hyperthyroidism and ophthalmopathy. Overall study findings and caveats: Expanded thyroid clonotypes (above 0.001) were mostly also found in blood.

The germline V gene encodes CDR1 DFQATT and CDR2 SNEGSKA (reference sequence). The length of the CDR3 is 16 residues. V lost 2 bases and J lost 5, with 20 bases in between. For this clonotype: As yet, its antigen is unknown.

Template material for amplifying TCR beta CDR3 regions consisted of RNA transcripts. HTBI primers were used for first-round RT-PCR of the TCR CDR3. TCRdb itself ran the multiplex PCR reads through MiXCR, one entry per CDR3 protein. The data show hundreds of thousands of distinct CDR3 sequences, with 14% to 15% seen just once and around 13% held by the top ten. The TCR comes from a man younger than 35 with Graves' ophthalmopathy. The chain recombines TRBV20-1 with TRBJ2-3; perhaps D is TRBD1 or TRBD2 (5 bases each). The sequencing input was blood. The CDR3 nucleotides read TGCAGTGCTAGAAATCCGGCTAGAACTGGGGGAGATACGCAGTATTTT. Residues: CSARNPARTGGDTQYF.